The subject of this entry is one T cell receptor (beta chain). Recruitment covered 20 to 25 US areas and drew participants whose ages spanned about 18 to 90 years. The repertoire was sequenced with immunoSEQ multiplex PCR; TCRdb's copy has only in-frame clones and lacks some. The sample holds a few hundred thousand clones, 80% to 90% seen once. This sample stems from a study of blood T cell repertoires in COVID-19. The TCR sequence derives from a woman in her 40s with acute COVID-19. Sequencing used PBMCs or T cells enriched from blood (not recorded which).

The DNA for the CDR3 is TGTGCCACCAGCCCAGAAGGGGGGGCGTGGGAGACCCAGTACTTC. It codes for CATSPEGGAWETQYF. This sequence joins TRBV15 and TRBJ2-5, with TRBD2 as a possible D gene (7 bases). Trimming stripped 5 bases from V and 5 bases from J, with 18 bases between. CDR3 length: 15 residues. The germline V gene encodes CDR1 LNHNV and CDR2 YYDKDF (reference sequence).